This T cell receptor beta chain was documented in a study of T cell clones after liver transplantation. Study-wide background: TCRbeta sequencing after a pre-transplant mixed lymphocyte reaction identified graft-donor-reactive clones, later tracked in post-transplant blood. Third-party-reactive TCRbeta sequences from pre-transplant mixed lymphocyte reactions served as antigen-independent comparators. Study results and caveats: Post-transplant time points were not standardized, so conclusions are preliminary. A significant post-transplant drop in circulating graft-donor-reactive CD4 TCRbeta sequences occurred in most of the 8 subjects.

Comment on this clone: The antigen is not known.

In germline, CDR1 is MNHEY, CDR2 SVGAGI. Trimming at V came to 4 bases and at J to 4 bases, leaving 11 bases not matched to a gene. The CDR3 is 16 residues long. TCRdb keeps only in-frame clones here, not all; method: immunoSEQ multiplex PCR. The repertoire holds fewer than 65,000 clones, with around 85% as singletons. Sample: CD8+ T cells from blood, taken 12 months after liver transplant. This sequence originates from a human patient who received a liver transplant. The graft donor may have contributed some T cells. This chain uses TRBV6-5 with TRBJ1-2, with 8 bases fitting TRBD1. The DNA for the CDR3 is TGTGCCAGCAGTTTTGACGGACAGGGCTTCTCCTATGGCTACACCTTC. Protein: CASSFDGQGFSYGYTF.